Below, 23 T cell receptor beta chains from the same sample are listed, as sequenced in a study of T cell responses to AZD1222 COVID-19 vaccine. The method was immunoSEQ multiplex PCR; TCRdb's version includes in-frame clones alone and lacks a portion of them. Among 95,000 to 150,000 clones, 91% were seen once, and the ten largest hold about 5.2%. The sample consisted of peripheral blood, taken on day 0 of AZD1222 vaccination. These receptors came from an adult in good health.

This sequence joins TRBV24-1 and TRBJ1-2; D is ambiguous. Germline lookup yields CDR1 KGHDR and CDR2 SFDVKD. The CDR3 has 12 residues. Trimming cost V 0 bases and J 5 bases, with 3 bases left between them. CDR3 DNA sequence: TGTGCCACCAGTGATTTGGGGTATGGCTACACCTTC. This sequence encodes CATSDLGYGYTF.

This chain uses TRBV14 with TRBJ2-2; 7 nucleotides agree with TRBD1. With V trimmed by 4 bases and J by 6 bases, 8 bases remained unmatched. The CDR3 has 15 residues. CDR1 SGHDN and CDR2 FVKESK come from the germline V gene. CDR3 coding DNA: TGTGCCAGCAGCCGGTTGCTCCAGGGGGCCGGGGAGCTGTTTTTT. Translated: CASSRLLQGAGELFF.

Worth noting for this clone: One junction end does not reproduce the germline sequence, and a read error may be involved. The V call is TRBV30, the J call TRBJ2-2; 7 bases are shared with TRBD2. CDR1 is GTSNPN, CDR2 SVGIG, per germline (reference sequence). The CDR3 covers 13 residues. CDR3 amino acids: CAGRARNTGELFF. The DNA of the CDR3 is TGTGCCGGGAGGGCCAGGAACACCGGGGAGCTGTTTTTT.

This clone has more than one count but fewer than ten. The genes are TRBV2 and TRBJ2-7, with 10 bases lining up with TRBD1. This CDR3 spans 14 amino acids. Germline values: CDR1 SNHLY, CDR2 FYNNEI. V lost 8 bases to trimming and J lost 3 bases; unmatched junction nucleotides: 7. Written as DNA, the CDR3 is TGTGCCAGCGGCGGACAGGGGGGTCTCTACGAGCAGTACTTC. It encodes CASGGQGGLYEQYF.

The rearrangement links TRBV19 to TRBJ1-4; tentative D call: TRBD1 (6 bases). The CDR3 has 15 residues. The germline V and J ends were trimmed by 1 base and 2 bases, with 8 bases remaining between them. Germline loops: CDR1 LNHDA, CDR2 SQIVND (reference sequence). CDR3 in amino acids: CASSIAGATNEKLFF. Written as DNA, the CDR3 is TGTGCCAGTAGTATAGCGGGGGCGACTAATGAAAAACTGTTTTTT.

The chain recombines TRBV27 with TRBJ2-7, with TRBD1 matching over 8 bases. This CDR3 contains 17 residues. Germline-derived CDR1 and CDR2 are MNHEY and SMNVEV (reference sequence). V shed 4 bases, J shed 3 bases, and the junction held 14 bases outside the gene matches. Here the CDR3 DNA reads TGTGCCAGCAGTTCCGTGCCGACAGGGGCCAAAAACTACGAGCAGTACTTC. Amino acid sequence: CASSSVPTGAKNYEQYF.

V gene TRBV2 combines with J gene TRBJ2-2; D possibly corresponds to TRBD2 (5 bases). The CDR3 consists of 15 residues. Germline lookup yields CDR1 SNHLY and CDR2 FYNNEI. The V end lost 3 bases, the J end lost 0 bases, and 8 bases lay between the germline ends. In nucleotides, the CDR3 is TGTGCCAGCAGTGAGGTAGCGCCGAACACCGGGGAGCTGTTTTTT. Protein sequence: CASSEVAPNTGELFF.

The V and J genes are TRBV19 and TRBJ1-1, with no clear D. The CDR3 sequence is 13 residues long. Looked up from germline, CDR1 is LNHDA and CDR2 is SQIVND (reference sequence). Deletions cut 3 bases from V and 0 bases from J, with 5 bases between. CDR3 in amino acids: CASSMDVNTEAFF. The CDR3 coding sequence is TGTGCCAGTAGTATGGACGTGAACACTGAAGCTTTCTTT.

This chain links TRBV4-2 with TRBJ2-2; possibly TRBD1 for D (6 bases). From germline, CDR1 is LGHNA and CDR2 YNFKEQ. Trimming pared 6 bases from V and 0 bases from J, leaving 14 bases between. The CDR3 is 16 residues long. This CDR3 reads CASRLRGQANTGELFF. DNA for the CDR3: TGTGCCAGCAGACTACGGGGACAAGCGAACACCGGGGAGCTGTTTTTT.

This clone showed up just once. The chain combines TRBV7-9 with TRBJ2-5; weak D call: TRBD2 (5 bases). Looked up from germline, CDR1 is SEHNR and CDR2 is FQNEAQ (reference sequence). Trimming removed 3 bases from V and 2 bases from J, with 13 bases in between. The CDR3 has 15 amino acids. The CDR3 DNA reads TGTGCCAGCAGCTTCCCGGGAATGGAGCAAGAGACCCAGTACTTC. Encoded protein: CASSFPGMEQETQYF.

The chain uses TRBV9 and TRBJ2-7, with 9 bases aligning to TRBD1. This CDR3 is 15 amino acids long. V dropped 3 bases and J dropped 5; count of bases not matched to a gene: 9. In germline, CDR1 is SGDLS, CDR2 YYNGEE. CDR3 residues: CASSGLDRGEDEQYF. Here the CDR3 DNA reads TGTGCCAGCAGCGGACTAGACAGGGGGGAGGACGAGCAGTACTTC.

This rearrangement joins TRBV6-5 to TRBJ1-5; D is unclear. The CDR3 totals 11 residues. Germline V lookup: CDR1 MNHEY, CDR2 SVGAGI. Trimming stripped 8 bases from V and 5 bases from J, with 7 bases between. This CDR3 is CASSEYQPQHF. The DNA of the CDR3 is TGTGCCAGCTCGGAATATCAGCCCCAGCATTTT.

The chain carries TRBV6-6 and TRBJ1-5; D unclear. Trimming took off 7 bases at V and 11 bases at J, with 12 bases between the two ends. Germline CDR1 MNHNY, CDR2 SVGAGI (reference sequence). CDR3 length equals 11 residues. The CDR3 DNA reads as TGTGCCAGCACCGCTCTGAAAGCCCAGCATTTT. Its translation is CASTALKAQHF.

The chain uses TRBV5-6 and TRBJ1-5; no reliable D call. CDR3 length equals 12 residues. Germline loops: CDR1 SGHDT, CDR2 YYEEEE. The ends were cut back, 0 bases at V and 9 bases at J, with 7 bases in the middle. CDR3 loop: CASSLESGPQHF. In nucleotides, the CDR3 is TGTGCCAGCAGCTTGGAAAGCGGGCCCCAGCATTTT.

In this sample, this clone turned up once. The rearrangement links TRBV13 to TRBJ2-4; a possible D gene is TRBD2 (5 bases). This CDR3 has 16 residues. Trimming took off 0 bases at V and 6 bases at J, with 15 bases between the two ends. The germline V gene encodes CDR1 PRHDT and CDR2 FYEKMQ (reference sequence). CDR3 residues: CASSLGSERGRNIQYF. The CDR3 DNA reads as TGTGCCAGCAGCTTAGGGAGCGAGCGCGGGCGAAACATTCAGTACTTC.

This clone was counted a single time. V gene TRBV28 combines with J gene TRBJ1-1; TRBD1 agrees at 7 bases. Germline lookup yields CDR1 MDHEN and CDR2 SYDVKM. The CDR3 extends over 12 amino acids. V lost 2 bases and J lost 9; bases outside the gene matches: 3. CDR3 sequence (DNA): TGTGCCAGCAGTTTACCGGGACAGCAAGCTTTCTTT. Its translation is CASSLPGQQAFF.

V and J are TRBV6-6 and TRBJ1-2; TRBD1 aligns across 7 bases. V lost 0 bases to trimming and J lost 6 bases; unmatched junction nucleotides: 7. Germline CDR1 MNHNY, CDR2 SVGAGI (reference sequence). CDR3 size: 15 residues. CDR3 sequence (DNA): TGTGCCAGCAGTTACTCGGAGGGGGCAAGGAATGGCTACACCTTC. Residues: CASSYSEGARNGYTF.

This CDR3 is CASTQRANYGYTF. The DNA for the CDR3 is TGTGCCAGCACCCAGCGGGCTAACTATGGCTACACCTTC. The chain carries TRBV6-5 and TRBJ1-2; D is undetermined. The CDR3 contains 13 residues. Trimming pared 7 bases from V and 0 bases from J, leaving 9 bases between. Germline V gene data show CDR1 as MNHEY and CDR2 as SVGAGI.

The chain couples TRBV6-5 to TRBJ2-2; D not resolved. This CDR3 is built from 11 residues. Germline V lookup: CDR1 MNHEY, CDR2 SVGAGI. Trimming stripped 7 bases from V and 6 bases from J, with 6 bases between. The CDR3 coding sequence is TGTGCCAGCACCCTACCCGGGGAGCTGTTTTTT. It yields the protein CASTLPGELFF.

This chain links TRBV19 with TRBJ1-3; possible D gene TRBD1, 6 bases. The CDR3 totals 13 residues. Trimming took 6 bases from V and 4 from J, leaving 10 bases between them. Germline assignment: CDR1 LNHDA and CDR2 SQIVND (reference sequence). CDR3: CASRTGAGNTIYF. The CDR3 bases are TGTGCCAGTAGGACGGGGGCCGGAAACACCATATATTTT.

The rearrangement uses TRBV24-1 and TRBJ2-5, with a weak D call TRBD1 (5 bases). Germline CDR1 reads KGHDR; CDR2 reads SFDVKD. V was cut by 1 base and J by 1 base, with 9 bases left in between. CDR3 length: 15 residues. The CDR3 DNA follows: TGTGCCACCAGTGATTTACTTGACAGCCAAGAGACCCAGTACTTC. Amino acids: CATSDLLDSQETQYF.

The chain joins TRBV11-2 to TRBJ1-5, with TRBD1 matching over 7 bases. V dropped 3 bases and J dropped 8; count of bases not matched to a gene: 1. Germline CDR1 SGHAT, CDR2 FQNNGV. This CDR3 region has 12 residues. The CDR3, as DNA: TGTGCCAGCAGCTTCAGGGGGAAGCCCCAGCATTTT. Amino acids: CASSFRGKPQHF.

The chain has TRBV12-3 or TRBV12-4 and TRBJ2-7, with D possibly being TRBD1 or TRBD2 (5 bases each). V was shortened by 6 bases and J by 5 bases, with 11 bases between the two germline ends. CDR3 length: 12 amino acids. Written as DNA, the CDR3 is TGTGCCAGCAGCTCGGTGGGGGACGAGCAGTACTTC. Amino acids: CASSSVGDEQYF.